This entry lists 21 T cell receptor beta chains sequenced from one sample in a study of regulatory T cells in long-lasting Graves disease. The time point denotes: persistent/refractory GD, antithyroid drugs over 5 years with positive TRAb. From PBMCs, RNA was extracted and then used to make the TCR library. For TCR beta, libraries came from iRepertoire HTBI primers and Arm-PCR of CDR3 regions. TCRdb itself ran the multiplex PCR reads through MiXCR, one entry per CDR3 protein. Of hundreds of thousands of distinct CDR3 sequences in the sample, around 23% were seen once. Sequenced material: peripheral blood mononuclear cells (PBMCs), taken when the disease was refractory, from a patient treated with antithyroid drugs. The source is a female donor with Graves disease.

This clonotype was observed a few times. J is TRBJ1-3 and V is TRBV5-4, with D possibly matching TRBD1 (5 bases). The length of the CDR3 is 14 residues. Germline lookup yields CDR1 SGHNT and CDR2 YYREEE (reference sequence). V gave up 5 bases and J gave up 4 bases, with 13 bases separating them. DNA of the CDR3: TGTGCCAGCAGAGATCCGGGACTGGGAAACACCATATATTTT. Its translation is CASRDPGLGNTIYF.

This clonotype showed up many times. CDR3 residues: CASSVPGSRSEAFF. CDR3 nucleotide sequence: TGCGCCAGCAGCGTCCCAGGGTCTCGGTCTGAAGCTTTCTTT. The chain links TRBV5-1 to TRBJ1-1; D is possibly TRBD1 (5 bases). The length of the CDR3 is 14 residues. V was cut by 4 bases and J by 6 bases, with 16 bases left in between. In germline, CDR1 is SGHRS, CDR2 YFSETQ.

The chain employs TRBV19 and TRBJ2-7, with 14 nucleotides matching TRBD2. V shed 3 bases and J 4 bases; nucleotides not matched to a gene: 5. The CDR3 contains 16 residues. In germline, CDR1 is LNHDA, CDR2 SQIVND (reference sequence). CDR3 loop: CASSIPGLAGAYEQYF. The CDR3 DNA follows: TGTGCCAGTAGTATTCCGGGACTAGCGGGGGCATACGAGCAGTACTTC.

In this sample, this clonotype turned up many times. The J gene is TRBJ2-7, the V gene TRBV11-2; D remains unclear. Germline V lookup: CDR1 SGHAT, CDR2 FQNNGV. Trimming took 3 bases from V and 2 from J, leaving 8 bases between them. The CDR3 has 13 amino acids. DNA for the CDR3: TGTGCCAGCAGCTTGGTTGGAACCTACGAGCAGTACTTC. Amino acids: CASSLVGTYEQYF.

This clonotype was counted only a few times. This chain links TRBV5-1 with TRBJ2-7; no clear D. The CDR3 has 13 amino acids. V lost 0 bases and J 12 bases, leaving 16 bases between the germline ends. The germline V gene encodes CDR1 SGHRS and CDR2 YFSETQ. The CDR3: CASSLAIGPEWYF. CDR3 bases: TGCGCCAGCAGCTTGGCCATCGGGCCAGAGTGGTACTTC.

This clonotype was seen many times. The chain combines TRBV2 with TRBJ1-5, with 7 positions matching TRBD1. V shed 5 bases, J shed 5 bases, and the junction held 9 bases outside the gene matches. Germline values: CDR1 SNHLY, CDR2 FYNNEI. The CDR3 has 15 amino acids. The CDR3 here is CASSSPAGGYQPQHF. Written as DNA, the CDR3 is TGTGCCAGCAGTTCCCCGGCAGGGGGATATCAGCCCCAGCATTTT.

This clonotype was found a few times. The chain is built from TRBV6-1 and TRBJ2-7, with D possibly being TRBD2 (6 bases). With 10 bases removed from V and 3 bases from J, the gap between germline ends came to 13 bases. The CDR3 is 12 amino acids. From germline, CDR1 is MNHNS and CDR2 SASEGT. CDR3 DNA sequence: TGTGCCACCCGGGACTTTGACTACGAGCAGTACTTC. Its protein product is CATRDFDYEQYF.

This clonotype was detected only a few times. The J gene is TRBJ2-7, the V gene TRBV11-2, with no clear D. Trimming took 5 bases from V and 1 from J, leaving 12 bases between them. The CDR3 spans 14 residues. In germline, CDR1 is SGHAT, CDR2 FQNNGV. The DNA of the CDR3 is TGTGCCAGCAGCAAAAAGGCACAGTCCTACGAGCAGTACTTC. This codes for CASSKKAQSYEQYF.

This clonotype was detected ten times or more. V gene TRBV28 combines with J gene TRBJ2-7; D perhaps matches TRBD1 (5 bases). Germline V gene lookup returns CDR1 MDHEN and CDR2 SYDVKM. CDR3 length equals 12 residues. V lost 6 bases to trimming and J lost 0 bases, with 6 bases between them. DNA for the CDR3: TGTGCCAGCAGCGACAGCTCCTACGAGCAGTACTTC. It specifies CASSDSSYEQYF.

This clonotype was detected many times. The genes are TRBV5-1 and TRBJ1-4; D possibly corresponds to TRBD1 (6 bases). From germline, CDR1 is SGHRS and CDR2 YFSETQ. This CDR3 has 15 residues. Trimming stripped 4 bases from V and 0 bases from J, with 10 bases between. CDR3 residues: CASSPGTTTNEKLFF. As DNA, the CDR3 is TGCGCCAGCAGCCCAGGGACAACAACTAATGAAAAACTGTTTTTT.

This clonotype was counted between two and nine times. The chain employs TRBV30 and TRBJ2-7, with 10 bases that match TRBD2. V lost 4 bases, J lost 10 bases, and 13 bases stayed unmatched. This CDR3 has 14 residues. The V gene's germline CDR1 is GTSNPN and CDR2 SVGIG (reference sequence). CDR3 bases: TGTGCCTGGACCGAAGGAGGACTAGCGGTGTCACAGTACTTC. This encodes CAWTEGGLAVSQYF.

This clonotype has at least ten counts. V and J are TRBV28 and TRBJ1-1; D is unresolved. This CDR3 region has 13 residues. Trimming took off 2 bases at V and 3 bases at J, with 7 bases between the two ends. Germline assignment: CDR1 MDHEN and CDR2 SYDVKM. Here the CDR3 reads CASSLPPDTEAFF. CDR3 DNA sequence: TGTGCCAGCAGTTTACCCCCAGACACTGAAGCTTTCTTT.

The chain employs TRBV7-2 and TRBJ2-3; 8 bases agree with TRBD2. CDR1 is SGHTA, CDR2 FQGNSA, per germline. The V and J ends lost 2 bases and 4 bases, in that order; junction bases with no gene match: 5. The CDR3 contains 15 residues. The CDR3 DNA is TGTGCCAGCAGCTTAAAGGCGGGAGGTCCAGATACGCAGTATTTT. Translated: CASSLKAGGPDTQYF.

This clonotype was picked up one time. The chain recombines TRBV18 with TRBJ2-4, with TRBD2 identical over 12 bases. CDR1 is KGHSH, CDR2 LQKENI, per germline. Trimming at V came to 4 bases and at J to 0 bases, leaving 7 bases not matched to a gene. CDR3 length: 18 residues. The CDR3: CASSLTGTSGLAKNIQYF. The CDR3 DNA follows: TGTGCCAGCTCACTCACCGGGACTAGCGGGCTAGCCAAAAACATTCAGTACTTC.

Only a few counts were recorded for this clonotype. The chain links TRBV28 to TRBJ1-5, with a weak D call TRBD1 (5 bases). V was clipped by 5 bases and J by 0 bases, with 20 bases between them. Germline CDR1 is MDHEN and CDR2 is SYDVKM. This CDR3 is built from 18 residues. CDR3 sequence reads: CASSPTYTTGYSNQPQHF. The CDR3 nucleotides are TGTGCCAGCAGTCCCACATACACTACAGGATATAGCAATCAGCCCCAGCATTTT.

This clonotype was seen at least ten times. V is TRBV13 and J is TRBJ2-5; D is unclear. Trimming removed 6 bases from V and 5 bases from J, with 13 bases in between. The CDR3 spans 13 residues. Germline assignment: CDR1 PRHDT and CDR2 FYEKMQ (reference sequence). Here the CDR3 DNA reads TGTGCCAGCAGGACCCTTGCACGGGAGACCCAGTACTTC. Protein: CASRTLARETQYF.

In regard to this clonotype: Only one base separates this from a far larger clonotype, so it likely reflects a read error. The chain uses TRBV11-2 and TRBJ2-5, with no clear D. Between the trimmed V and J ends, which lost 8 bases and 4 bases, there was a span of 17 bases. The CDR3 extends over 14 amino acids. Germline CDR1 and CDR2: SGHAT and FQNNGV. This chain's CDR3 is CASGLNLYRETQYF. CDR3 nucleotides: TGTGCCAGCGGTTTGAACCTCTACCGAGAGACCCAGTACTTC.

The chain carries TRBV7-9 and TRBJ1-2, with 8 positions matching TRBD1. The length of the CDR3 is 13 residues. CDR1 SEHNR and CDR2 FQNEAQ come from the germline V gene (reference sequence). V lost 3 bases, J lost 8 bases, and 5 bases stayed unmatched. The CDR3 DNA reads TGTGCCAGCAGCTTGGACAGGGTAAAAGGCTACACCTTC. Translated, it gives CASSLDRVKGYTF. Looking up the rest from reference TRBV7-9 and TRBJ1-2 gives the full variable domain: DTGVSQNPRHKITKRGQNVTFRCDPISEHNRLYWYRQTLGQGPEFLTYFQNEAQLEKSRLLSDRFSAERPKGSFSTLEIQRTEQGDSAMYLCASSLDRVKGYTFGSGTRLTVV.

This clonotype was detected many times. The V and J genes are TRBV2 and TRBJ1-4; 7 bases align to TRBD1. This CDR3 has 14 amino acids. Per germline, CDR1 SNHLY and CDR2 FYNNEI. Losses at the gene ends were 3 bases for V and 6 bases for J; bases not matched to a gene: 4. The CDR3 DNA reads TGTGCCAGCAGTGAGGACAGGTTAGATGAAAAACTGTTTTTT. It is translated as CASSEDRLDEKLFF.

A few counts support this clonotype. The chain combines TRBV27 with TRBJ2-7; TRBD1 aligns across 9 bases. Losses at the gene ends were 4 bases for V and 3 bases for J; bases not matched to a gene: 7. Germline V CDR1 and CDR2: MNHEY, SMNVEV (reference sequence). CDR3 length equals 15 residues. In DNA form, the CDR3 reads TGTGCCAGCAGTTGGGCAGGACAGGGGAACTACGAGCAGTACTTC. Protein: CASSWAGQGNYEQYF.

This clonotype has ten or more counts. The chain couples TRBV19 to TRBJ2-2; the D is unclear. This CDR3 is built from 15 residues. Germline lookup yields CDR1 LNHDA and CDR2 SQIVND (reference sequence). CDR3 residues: CASRARARDTGELFF. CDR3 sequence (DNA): TGTGCTTCTAGAGCCCGGGCTCGCGACACCGGGGAGCTGTTTTTT. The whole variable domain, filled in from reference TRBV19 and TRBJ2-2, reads DGGITQSPKYLFRKEGQNVTLSCEQNLNHDAMYWYRQDPGQGLRLIYYSQIVNDFQKGDIAEGYSVSREKKESFPLTVTSAQKNPTAFYLCASRARARDTGELFFGEGSRLTVL.